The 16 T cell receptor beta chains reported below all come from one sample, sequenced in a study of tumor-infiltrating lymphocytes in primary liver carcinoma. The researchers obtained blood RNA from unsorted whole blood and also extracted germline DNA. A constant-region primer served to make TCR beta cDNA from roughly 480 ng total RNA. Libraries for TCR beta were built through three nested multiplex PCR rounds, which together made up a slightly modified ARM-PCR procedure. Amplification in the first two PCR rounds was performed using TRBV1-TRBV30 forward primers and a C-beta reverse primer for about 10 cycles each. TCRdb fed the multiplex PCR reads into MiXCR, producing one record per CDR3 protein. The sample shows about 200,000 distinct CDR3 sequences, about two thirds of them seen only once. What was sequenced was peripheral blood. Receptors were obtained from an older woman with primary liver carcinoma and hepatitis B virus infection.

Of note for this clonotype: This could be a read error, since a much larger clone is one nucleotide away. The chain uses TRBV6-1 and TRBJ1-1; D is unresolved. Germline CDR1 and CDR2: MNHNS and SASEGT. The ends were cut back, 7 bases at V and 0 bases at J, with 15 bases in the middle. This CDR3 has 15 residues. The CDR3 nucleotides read TGTGCCAGCACTCTTCTAGGCAGTATGAACACTGAAGCTTTCTTT. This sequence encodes CASTLLGSMNTEAFF.

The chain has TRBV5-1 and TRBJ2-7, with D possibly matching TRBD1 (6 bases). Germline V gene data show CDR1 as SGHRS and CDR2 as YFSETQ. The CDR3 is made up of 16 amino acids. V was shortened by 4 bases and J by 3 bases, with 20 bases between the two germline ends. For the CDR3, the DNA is TGCGCCAGCAGCGATCACCTTGGACAGATCATCTACGAGCAGTACTTC. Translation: CASSDHLGQIIYEQYF.

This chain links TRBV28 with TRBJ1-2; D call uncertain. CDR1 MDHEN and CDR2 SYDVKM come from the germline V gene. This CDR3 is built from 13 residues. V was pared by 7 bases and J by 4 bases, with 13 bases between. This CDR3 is CASTSSTVYGYTF. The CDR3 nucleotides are TGTGCCAGCACCTCATCCACGGTCTATGGCTACACCTTC.

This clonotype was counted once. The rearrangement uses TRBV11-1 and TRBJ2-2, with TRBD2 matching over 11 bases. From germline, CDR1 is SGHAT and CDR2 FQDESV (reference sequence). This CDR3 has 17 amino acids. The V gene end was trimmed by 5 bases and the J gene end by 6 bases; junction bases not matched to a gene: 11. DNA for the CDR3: TGTGCCAGCAGCCCAGGAGGACTAGCGGGTTTGCCCGGGGAGCTGTTTTTT. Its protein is CASSPGGLAGLPGELFF.

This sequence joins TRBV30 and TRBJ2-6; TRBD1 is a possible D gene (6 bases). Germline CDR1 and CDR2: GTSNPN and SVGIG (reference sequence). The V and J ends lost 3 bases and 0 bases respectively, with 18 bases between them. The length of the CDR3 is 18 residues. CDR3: CAWRTTGLIPSGANVLTF. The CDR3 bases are TGTGCCTGGAGGACCACAGGGTTAATTCCCTCTGGGGCCAACGTCCTGACTTTC. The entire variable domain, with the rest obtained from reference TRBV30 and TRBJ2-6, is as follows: SQTIHQWPATLVQPVGSPLSLECTVEGTSNPNLYWYRQAAGRGLQLLFYSVGIGQISSEVPQNLSASRPQDRQFILSSKKLLLSDSGFYLCAWRTTGLIPSGANVLTFGAGSRLTVL.

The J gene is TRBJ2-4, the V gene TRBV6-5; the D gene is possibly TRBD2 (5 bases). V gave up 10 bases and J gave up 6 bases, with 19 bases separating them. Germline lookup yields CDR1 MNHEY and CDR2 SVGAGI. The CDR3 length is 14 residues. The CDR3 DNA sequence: TGTGCCATCAGCCCCCCCGGGAAGCCAAACATTCAGTACTTC. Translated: CAISPPGKPNIQYF.

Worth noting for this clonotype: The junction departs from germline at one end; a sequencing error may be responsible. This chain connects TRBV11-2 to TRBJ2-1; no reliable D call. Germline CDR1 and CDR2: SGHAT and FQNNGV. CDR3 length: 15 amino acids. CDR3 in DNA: TGCGCCAGCAGCTTAGTCCTGAGCTCCTGCAATGAGCAGTTCTTC. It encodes CASSLVLSSCNEQFF.

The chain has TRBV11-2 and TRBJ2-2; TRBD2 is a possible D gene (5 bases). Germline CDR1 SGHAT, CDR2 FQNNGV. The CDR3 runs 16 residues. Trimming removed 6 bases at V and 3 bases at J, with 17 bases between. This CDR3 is CASRERLPGYTGELFF. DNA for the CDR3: TGTGCCAGCAGGGAGCGGCTACCTGGCTACACCGGGGAGCTGTTTTTT.

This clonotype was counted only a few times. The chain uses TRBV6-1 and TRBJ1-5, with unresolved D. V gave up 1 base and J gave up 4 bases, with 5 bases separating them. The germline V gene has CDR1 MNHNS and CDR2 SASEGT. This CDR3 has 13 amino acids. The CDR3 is CASSEERNQPQHF. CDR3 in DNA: TGTGCCAGCAGTGAAGAACGTAATCAGCCCCAGCATTTT.

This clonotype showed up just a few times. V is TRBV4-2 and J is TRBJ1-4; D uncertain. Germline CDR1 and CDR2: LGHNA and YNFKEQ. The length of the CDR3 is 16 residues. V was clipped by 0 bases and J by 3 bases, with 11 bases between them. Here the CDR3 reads CASSQDFDGSNEKLFF. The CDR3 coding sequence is TGTGCCAGCAGCCAAGATTTTGACGGTTCTAATGAAAAACTGTTTTTT.

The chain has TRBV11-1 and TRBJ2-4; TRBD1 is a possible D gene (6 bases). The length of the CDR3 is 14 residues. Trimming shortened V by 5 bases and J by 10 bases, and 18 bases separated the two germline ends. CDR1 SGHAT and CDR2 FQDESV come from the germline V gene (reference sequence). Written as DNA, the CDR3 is TGTGCCAGCAGCCCTCGACAGGATCTGAATATTCAGTACTTC. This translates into CASSPRQDLNIQYF.

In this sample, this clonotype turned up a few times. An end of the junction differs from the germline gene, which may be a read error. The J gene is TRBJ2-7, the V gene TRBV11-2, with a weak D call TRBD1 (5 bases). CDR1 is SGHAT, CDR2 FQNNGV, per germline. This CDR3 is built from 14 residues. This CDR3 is CASSSTRGSCEQYF. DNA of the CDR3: TGTGCCAGTAGCTCGACAAGGGGATCCTGCGAGCAGTACTTC.

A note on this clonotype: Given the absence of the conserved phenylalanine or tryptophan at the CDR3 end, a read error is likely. CDR3 sequence (DNA): TGTGCCAGCAGCTTAGATAGGGGGGAGGTCTACGAGCAGTACTTG. It encodes CASSLDRGEVYEQYL. This chain connects TRBV11-2 to TRBJ2-7; D tentatively reads TRBD1 or TRBD2 (6 bases each). The CDR3 consists of 15 residues. V lost 0 bases and J lost 3, with 12 bases in between. The germline V gene encodes CDR1 SGHAT and CDR2 FQNNGV.

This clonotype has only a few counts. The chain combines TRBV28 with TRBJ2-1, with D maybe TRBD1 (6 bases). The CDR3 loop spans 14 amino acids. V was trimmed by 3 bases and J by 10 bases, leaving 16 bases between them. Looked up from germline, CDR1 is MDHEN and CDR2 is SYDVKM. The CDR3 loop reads CASSFSLPTGEQFF. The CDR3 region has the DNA TGTGCCAGCAGTTTTTCACTCCCGACAGGCGAGCAGTTCTTC.

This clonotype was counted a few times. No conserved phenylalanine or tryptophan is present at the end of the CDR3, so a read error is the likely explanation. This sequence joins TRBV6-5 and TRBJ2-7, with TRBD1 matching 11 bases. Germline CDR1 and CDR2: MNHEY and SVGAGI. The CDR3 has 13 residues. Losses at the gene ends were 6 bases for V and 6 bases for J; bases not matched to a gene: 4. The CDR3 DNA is TGTGCCAGCAGCCAGGACAGGGGGCTCGAGCAGTACCTC. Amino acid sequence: CASSQDRGLEQYL.

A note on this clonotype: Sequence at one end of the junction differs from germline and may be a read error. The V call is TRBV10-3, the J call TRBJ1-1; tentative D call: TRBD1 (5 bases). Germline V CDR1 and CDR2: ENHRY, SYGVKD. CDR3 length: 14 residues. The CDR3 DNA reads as TGTGCCATCAGCAAGACAGATATGAACACTGAAGCTCTCTTT. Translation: CAISKTDMNTEALF.